This section outlines one T cell receptor (beta chain) sequence together with its context. This record belongs to a study of control samples from healthy donors and cancer patients. Here immunoSEQ multiplex PCR was the method, and the copy in TCRdb shows in-frame clones only, minus some. This sample yields 150,000 to 200,000 clones, of which around 89% are seen a single time; roughly 1.3% belongs to the top ten. Germline V gene lookup returns CDR1 MNHEY and CDR2 SVGAGI. CDR3 length equals 15 residues. Unmatched junction bases numbered 12, after V lost 8 bases and J lost 4 bases. The clonotype comes from a woman aged 50 to 65 in good health. This chain links TRBV6-5 with TRBJ2-3; 7 nucleotides agree with TRBD2. Sequencing used blood. CDR3 region: CASGLGGSVADTQYF. CDR3 bases: TGTGCCAGCGGCCTTGGCGGGAGCGTCGCAGATACGCAGTATTTT.